Listed below are T cell receptor beta chains from one sample, sequenced in a study of read filtering for tumor transcriptome and immune sequencing. Using its own MiXCR run on the reads, TCRdb lists one record per CDR3 protein. The sample shows more than 55,000 distinct CDR3 sequences, around 19% of them seen only once. Sequenced sample: a population of CD138-negative cells sorted from bone marrow. These receptors were obtained from a donor at least 40 years old with multiple myeloma. Each CDR3 is given with its conserved first and last residue. A D gene is named only where the DNA matches it firmly. Size is omitted from some rows. Given values are once, few, many or a class for expanded clones.

clone_size	d_call	v_call	j_call	cdr3_nt	cdr3_aa
medium-sized	TRBD2	TRBV5-6	TRBJ2-1	TGTGCCAGCAGCTTGGGGGCGGGGGGGCCTTGGAATGAGCAGTTCTTC	CASSLGAGGPWNEQFF
few	.	TRBV5-8	TRBJ1-1	TGTGCCAGCAGCTTGGAAGCTTTCTTT	CASSLEAFF
.	.	TRBV5-1	TRBJ2-5	TGCGCCAGCAGCTTGGAAGAGTCCCAGTACTTC	CASSLEESQYF
few	.	TRBV7-9	TRBJ1-5	TGTGCCAGCAGCTTACAGCGGGATGGGATTGGCAATCAGCCCCAGCATTTT	CASSLQRDGIGNQPQHF
few	TRBD1	TRBV6-1	TRBJ1-2	TGTGCCAGCAGTGTCGGTGAGGGGGCGGCTAAAGGCTACACCTTC	CASSVGEGAAKGYTF
many	.	TRBV24-1	TRBJ2-2	TGTGCCACCAGTGATTTCGATGGGGGTCCGCCCGGGGAGCTGTTTTTT	CATSDFDGGPPGELFF
many	.	TRBV5-1	TRBJ2-1	TGCGCCAGCAGCTTGGTCCTATCGGGTGACTTCTACAATGAGCAGTTCTTC	CASSLVLSGDFYNEQFF
many	.	TRBV29-1	TRBJ1-5	TGCAGCGTTGCGGACAGAAACCAGCCCCAGCATTTT	CSVADRNQPQHF
.	.	TRBV21-1	TRBJ2-1	TGTGCCAGCAACCATTTTAACGATGAGCGGTTCTTC	CASNHFNDERFF
.	TRBD1	TRBV7-3	TRBJ1-2	TGTGCCAGCAGTTCGGGTCCGGGACAGGGTTCTTCTCGTAACTATGGCTACACCTTC	CASSSGPGQGSSRNYGYTF
many	.	TRBV14	TRBJ2-7	TGTGCCAGCAGCCAAGATCGCGGGCGCGAGCAGTACTTC	CASSQDRGREQYF
many	.	TRBV5-1	TRBJ2-1	TGCGCCAGCAGCTTGGCCGTTGAGCAGTTCTTC	CASSLAVEQFF
many	.	TRBV7-9	TRBJ1-1	TGTGCCAGCAGCTTAGGGGCTACTGAAGCTTTCTTT	CASSLGATEAFF
few	.	TRBV7-9	TRBJ1-2	TGTGCCAGCAGCCCTACAGGGCTTAACTATGGCTACACCTTC	CASSPTGLNYGYTF
many	.	TRBV3-1	TRBJ2-7	TGTGCCAGCAGCCAACGACGGGGGTCTTACGAGCAGTACTTC	CASSQRRGSYEQYF
many	.	TRBV19	TRBJ1-5	TGTGCCAGTAGCCCCGGAAACCGAAATCAGCCCCAGCATTTT	CASSPGNRNQPQHF
few	TRBD2	TRBV5-4	TRBJ2-5	TGTGCCAGCAGCCTCCTCGCGGGGGGGCAAGAGACCCAGTACTTC	CASSLLAGGQETQYF
many	TRBD2	TRBV10-3	TRBJ2-1	TGTGCCATCAGTGACCCAGCGGGAGAATCCTACAATGAGCAGTTCTTC	CAISDPAGESYNEQFF
few	.	TRBV11-1	TRBJ1-4	TGTGCCAGCACGTCTGCAACTAATGAAAAACTGTTTTTT	CASTSATNEKLFF
.	.	TRBV7-9	TRBJ2-5	TGTGCCAGCAGCTTATGGGACCAAGGGGGGGAGACCCAGTACTTC	CASSLWDQGGETQYF
few	.	TRBV19	TRBJ1-2	TGTGCCAGTAGTATTTCAGAGGGTATCGACTATGGCTACACCTTC	CASSISEGIDYGYTF
many	.	TRBV29-1	TRBJ2-2	TGCAGCGTTTCAGGGGTCGCCACCGGGGAGCTGTTTTTT	CSVSGVATGELFF
few	.	TRBV3-1	TRBJ1-5	TGTGCCAGCAGTCTGGGGACTTTTCAGCCCCAGCATTTT	CASSLGTFQPQHF
many	.	TRBV28	TRBJ1-5	TGTGCCAGCAGGGGGCCACGGGTTAATCAGCCCCAGCATTTT	CASRGPRVNQPQHF
many	TRBD1	TRBV29-1	TRBJ2-5	TGCAGCGTTGAAAAGGGACAGGGTATGGAGACCCAGTACTTC	CSVEKGQGMETQYF
once	TRBD2	TRBV5-1	TRBJ2-1	TGCACCAGCGGCTTGTTCGGGACTAGCGTAAATGAGCAGTTCTTC	CTSGLFGTSVNEQFF
.	TRBD2	TRBV4-1	TRBJ2-3	TGCGCCAGCAGCCAGCTAGCGGGAGACACAGATACGCAGTATTTT	CASSQLAGDTDTQYF
many	.	TRBV20-1	TRBJ2-7	TGCAGTGCTCGTACTAGCTATGGCTACGAGCAGTACTTC	CSARTSYGYEQYF
many	.	TRBV5-1	TRBJ2-3	TGTGCCAGCAGCTTTAGAGTAGCTAGCGGCACAGATACGCAGTATTTT	CASSFRVASGTDTQYF
few	.	TRBV10-3	TRBJ2-2	TGTGCCATCAGTGGACGGCCCCCTGAGTCCGGGGAGCTGTTTTTT	CAISGRPPESGELFF
many	.	TRBV7-9	TRBJ2-5	TGTGCCAGCAGCTATGCGGGACAAGAGACCCAGTACTTC	CASSYAGQETQYF
many	.	TRBV6-5	TRBJ2-7	TGTGCCAGCAGTTACAGGGCCGATCTCTACGAGCAGTACTTC	CASSYRADLYEQYF
many	.	TRBV11-1	TRBJ2-6	TGTGCCAGCAGCTTATCGCCCGGCTCTGGGGCCAACGTCCTGACTTTC	CASSLSPGSGANVLTF